This T cell receptor (beta chain) was recovered during a study of T cell changes during pregnancy in multiple sclerosis. With 4 bases removed from V and 5 bases from J, the gap between germline ends came to 11 bases. This CDR3 region has 13 residues. CDR1 is SQVTM, CDR2 ANQGSEA, per germline. The table came from immunoSEQ multiplex PCR; TCRdb's copy has only in-frame clones and leaves some out. The sample comprises more than 55,000 clones, roughly nine tenths of which are singletons, and approximately 1.1% rests with the top ten. The sequencing used peripheral blood, collected in the third trimester of pregnancy. The J gene is TRBJ1-4, the V gene TRBV29-1; D unclear. This TCR derives from a female donor with multiple sclerosis, enrolled in a pregnancy study. The CDR3 DNA follows: TGCAGCGTTGTGTTGGCCACCAATGAAAAACTGTTTTTT. Amino acid sequence: CSVVLATNEKLFF.